This T cell receptor (beta chain) was sequenced in a study of blood T cell repertoires in COVID-19. Method: immunoSEQ multiplex PCR; TCRdb's copy keeps in-frame clones and lacks some. Among over 35,000 clones listed, about 88% were seen once. This clone occurred once. This clonotype was sampled from a human donor in a cohort sampled during active COVID-19. The specimen was peripheral blood.

CDR3 residues: CASSTSGGVYEQYF. The CDR3 region has the DNA TGTGCCAGCAGTACTAGCGGGGGGGTATACGAGCAGTACTTC. The chain couples TRBV6-5 to TRBJ2-7; 13 bases align to TRBD2. Germline V gene sequence: CDR1 MNHEY, CDR2 SVGAGI. The V segment lost 5 bases and the J segment 4 bases; nucleotides outside the gene matches: 2. The length of the CDR3 is 14 residues.